A single sample gave rise to the 22 T cell receptor beta chains below, sequenced in a study of persistence of HIV-infected CD4 T cells. These receptors lack a known antigen. Overlapping HIV-1 Gag 15-mer peptides at about 1 ug per peptide per mL were used. Memory cells lacking CD40L and CD69 with high CD45RO were sorted. The immunoSEQ assay was version 4, run in survey mode. The table came from immunoSEQ multiplex PCR; TCRdb's copy has only in-frame clones and leaves some out. The sample has about 40,000 clones, approximately 78% seen once. The sequencing here drew on CD4+ T cells sorted from PBMCs after approximately 20-hour stimulation, taken from a patient who received antiretroviral therapy. These receptors were taken from an adult man with HIV who was CMV-seropositive.

This clone appeared a few times. This chain joins TRBV3-1 (or the pseudogene TRBV3-2) and TRBJ1-6, with 11 bases lining up with TRBD1. The CDR3 is 15 residues long. Germline V gene sequence: CDR1 LGHDT, CDR2 YNNKEL (reference sequence). The trim removed 7 bases at V and 7 bases at J, leaving 6 bases unmatched. CDR3 sequence (DNA): TGTGCCAGCACCCCTGGGGACAGGGGGAATTCACCCCTCCACTTT. Amino acid sequence: CASTPGDRGNSPLHF.

The CDR3 protein is CASSEGVGNTIYF. The CDR3 region has the DNA TGTGCCAGCAGCGAGGGGGTTGGAAACACCATATATTTT. J is TRBJ1-3 and V is TRBV9; weak D call: TRBD1 (6 bases). V was clipped by 3 bases and J by 3 bases, with 7 bases between them. The CDR3 spans 13 residues. Looked up from germline, CDR1 is SGDLS and CDR2 is YYNGEE.

This chain joins TRBV12-3 or TRBV12-4 and TRBJ2-1; no firm D call. V shed 1 base and J shed 8 bases, with 6 bases lying between them. The CDR3 has 12 amino acids. The CDR3 DNA is TGTGCCAGCAGTTTAGTCCCAGATGAGCAGTTCTTC. Protein product: CASSLVPDEQFF.

J is TRBJ1-2 and V is TRBV6-4; D is possibly TRBD1 (6 bases). V was shortened by 2 bases and J by 8 bases, with 21 bases between the two germline ends. The CDR3 contains 16 residues. CDR1 and CDR2 from the germline V gene are MRHNA and SNTAGT. For the CDR3, the DNA is TGTGCCAGCAGTGACGACGGAGGACATCCCCAGGGGGGCTACACCTTC. It codes for CASSDDGGHPQGGYTF.

This chain links TRBV18 with TRBJ2-4, with TRBD1 identical over 10 bases. Germline V gene sequence: CDR1 KGHSH, CDR2 LQKENI. The CDR3 covers 16 residues. With V trimmed by 6 bases and J by 2 bases, 7 bases remained unmatched. This CDR3 is CASSHGTGVSKNIQYF. DNA of the CDR3: TGTGCCAGCTCGCACGGGACAGGGGTTTCCAAAAACATTCAGTACTTC.

This clone is medium-sized in the sample. The CDR3 loop is CASSQDQHYSGNTIYF. The CDR3 DNA is TGCGCCAGCAGCCAAGATCAACATTACTCTGGAAACACCATATATTTT. This chain joins TRBV4-3 and TRBJ1-3; no definite D call. This CDR3 region has 16 residues. Germline-derived CDR1 and CDR2 are LGHNA and YSLEER. Trimming took off 0 bases at V and 0 bases at J, with 9 bases between the two ends.

This sequence joins TRBV6-5 and TRBJ2-7; D uncertain. CDR3 size: 11 residues. CDR1 is MNHEY, CDR2 SVGAGI, per germline. Between the trimmed V and J ends, which lost 6 bases and 7 bases, there was a span of 10 bases. For the CDR3, the DNA is TGTGCCAGCAGCGCCCCGAGGGAGCAGTACTTC. Its protein is CASSAPREQYF.

In this sample, this clone turned up a few times. V gene TRBV7-6 combines with J gene TRBJ2-7; either TRBD1 or TRBD2 may supply D (5 bases each). The germline V and J ends were trimmed by 5 bases and 2 bases, with 16 bases remaining between them. The germline CDR1 and CDR2 sequences are SGHVS and FNYEAQ. The length of the CDR3 is 15 residues. CDR3 amino acids: CASSPPRQGAYEQYF. In DNA, the CDR3 is TGTGCCAGCAGCCCACCCCGGCAGGGAGCCTACGAGCAGTACTTC.

This chain uses TRBV11-3 with TRBJ2-3; 8 nucleotides line up with TRBD2. Germline V gives CDR1 SGHNT, CDR2 YENEEA. V shed 5 bases and J 1 base; nucleotides not matched to a gene: 8. The CDR3 contains 16 residues. DNA of the CDR3: TGTGCCAGCAGCCCGGGGGGGGGCGGGGGCACAGATACGCAGTATTTT. Its translation is CASSPGGGGGTDTQYF.

The V and J genes are TRBV10-3 and TRBJ2-7; no clear D gene. With 9 bases removed from V and 4 bases from J, the gap between germline ends came to 16 bases. Germline V gene sequence: CDR1 ENHRY, CDR2 SYGVKD. CDR3 length: 13 residues. The CDR3 DNA follows: TGTGCCATTTTACAAGGGATGATGTACGAGCAGTACTTC. It specifies CAILQGMMYEQYF.

V and J are TRBV6-6 and TRBJ2-5, with D perhaps TRBD2 (5 bases). CDR3 length: 14 residues. The germline gives CDR1 MNHNY, CDR2 SVGAGI (reference sequence). Trimming removed 7 bases at V and 4 bases at J, with 16 bases between. CDR3 loop: CASIHAGYAETQYF. The CDR3 bases are TGTGCCAGCATTCACGCGGGCTATGCAGAGACCCAGTACTTC.

This sequence joins TRBV7-9 and TRBJ1-5; D is perhaps TRBD1 (5 bases). This CDR3 region has 15 residues. V was clipped by 1 base and J by 0 bases, with 7 bases between them. Germline V gives CDR1 SEHNR, CDR2 FQNEAQ (reference sequence). Here the CDR3 reads CASSLGGNSNQPQHF. The CDR3 DNA sequence: TGTGCCAGCAGCTTAGGGGGGAATAGCAATCAGCCCCAGCATTTT.

The V call is TRBV19, the J call TRBJ2-5; D is possibly TRBD1 (5 bases). Trimming took 4 bases from V and 6 from J, leaving 18 bases between them. CDR1 and CDR2 (germline): LNHDA, SQIVND (reference sequence). CDR3 length: 15 amino acids. CDR3 sequence: CASSNQGDGSKTQYF. Written as DNA, the CDR3 is TGTGCCAGTAGTAACCAAGGGGATGGCTCGAAGACCCAGTACTTC.

This chain joins TRBV13 and TRBJ1-6, with D uncertain. V lost 4 bases to trimming and J lost 8 bases, with 15 bases between them. Germline loops: CDR1 PRHDT, CDR2 FYEKMQ (reference sequence). The CDR3 length is 15 residues. Written as DNA, the CDR3 is TGTGCCAGCAGCTCGCTGGGAGGTTTTGATTCACCCCTCCACTTT. The encoded protein is CASSSLGGFDSPLHF.

The genes are TRBV5-1 and TRBJ1-1; 8 bases agree with TRBD1. Germline loops: CDR1 SGHRS, CDR2 YFSETQ. The CDR3 runs to 16 residues. V shed 4 bases and J 5 bases; nucleotides not matched to a gene: 13. CDR3: CASSASPRQGRTEAFF. In DNA form, the CDR3 reads TGCGCCAGCAGCGCAAGCCCTCGACAGGGGAGGACTGAAGCTTTCTTT.

This clone appeared a single time. The V and J genes are TRBV4-3 and TRBJ1-3, with no clear D. Trimming shortened V by 0 bases and J by 6 bases, and 3 bases separated the two germline ends. Germline V lookup: CDR1 LGHNA, CDR2 YSLEER. The CDR3 spans 12 residues. CDR3 nucleotides: TGCGCCAGCAGCCAAGATAAAAACACCATATATTTT. The encoded protein is CASSQDKNTIYF.

This clone was picked up a small number of times. The CDR3 region is CASSLTPLPARYTQYF. The CDR3 DNA reads as TGTGCCAGCAGTTTAACCCCACTGCCGGCTAGGTATACGCAGTATTTT. This chain uses TRBV27 with TRBJ2-3; no clear D gene. Per germline, CDR1 MNHEY and CDR2 SMNVEV (reference sequence). V was pared by 2 bases and J by 7 bases, with 19 bases between. The CDR3 spans 16 residues.

V usage is TRBV7-2 and J usage is TRBJ1-3; TRBD1 matches at 7 bases. The CDR3 totals 16 residues. V was clipped by 5 bases and J by 0 bases; unmatched bases: 7. Germline V CDR1 and CDR2: SGHTA, FQGNSA. The CDR3 here is CASSKTGSSSGNTIYF. CDR3 nucleotides: TGTGCCAGCAGCAAGACAGGGTCCAGCTCTGGAAACACCATATATTTT.

J is TRBJ2-7 and V is TRBV7-9; TRBD2 might be the D (6 bases). Germline V lookup: CDR1 SEHNR, CDR2 FQNEAQ (reference sequence). The CDR3 is 14 residues long. V was pared by 2 bases and J by 8 bases, with 16 bases between. The CDR3 reads CASSLPPGAPKQYF. As DNA, the CDR3 is TGTGCCAGCAGCTTACCGCCGGGAGCCCCAAAGCAGTACTTC.

This chain uses TRBV5-4 with TRBJ2-5, with TRBD1 identical over 10 bases. From germline, CDR1 is SGHNT and CDR2 YYREEE (reference sequence). The CDR3 consists of 16 residues. V lost 2 bases and J lost 4; bases outside the gene matches: 8. CDR3 nucleotides: TGTGCCAGCAGCTTAAGCGACAGGGGGCGAGGAGAGACCCAGTACTTC. Protein product: CASSLSDRGRGETQYF.

The V gene is TRBV10-2, the J gene TRBJ1-5; D might be TRBD1 (6 bases). This CDR3 has 14 residues. The germline gives CDR1 WSHSY, CDR2 SAAADI. Trimming left V 6 bases short and J 0 bases short, with 9 bases between. CDR3 residues: CASRGDTSNQPQHF. The CDR3, as DNA: TGCGCCAGCAGGGGGGACACTAGCAATCAGCCCCAGCATTTT.

This chain uses TRBV30 with TRBJ2-2, with D uncertain. V was shortened by 4 bases and J by 0 bases, with 3 bases between the two germline ends. Germline V lookup: CDR1 GTSNPN, CDR2 SVGIG (reference sequence). This CDR3 has 12 residues. CDR3 sequence (DNA): TGTGCCTGGAAGCCGAACACCGGGGAGCTGTTTTTT. Encoded protein: CAWKPNTGELFF.